This TCR beta chain appears in the sequencing data of a study of blood T cells in healthy people across ages. With a J-beta primer mix and a sample-barcoded 5' primer, a second PCR ran about 6 to 11 cycles. TCRdb reprocessed the 5' RACE reads via MiXCR and lists one record per CDR3 protein. The table shows fewer than 800,000 distinct CDR3 sequences, with approximately 25% occurring only once. This sample also appeared in a second study, on T cells of mothers and their children.

Sequencing was carried out using blood. The source of this sequence is a boy aged 5 to 17 in good health.

CDR3 sequence (DNA): TGCGCCAGCAGCCCCTTAGCCGGAGGAACCAATGAGCAGTTCTTC. Translated: CASSPLAGGTNEQFF. The V call is TRBV4-1, the J call TRBJ2-1; possible D gene TRBD2, 5 bases. This CDR3 comprises 15 residues. V was cut by 4 bases and J by 6 bases, with 16 bases left in between. In germline, CDR1 is MGHRA, CDR2 YSYEKL.